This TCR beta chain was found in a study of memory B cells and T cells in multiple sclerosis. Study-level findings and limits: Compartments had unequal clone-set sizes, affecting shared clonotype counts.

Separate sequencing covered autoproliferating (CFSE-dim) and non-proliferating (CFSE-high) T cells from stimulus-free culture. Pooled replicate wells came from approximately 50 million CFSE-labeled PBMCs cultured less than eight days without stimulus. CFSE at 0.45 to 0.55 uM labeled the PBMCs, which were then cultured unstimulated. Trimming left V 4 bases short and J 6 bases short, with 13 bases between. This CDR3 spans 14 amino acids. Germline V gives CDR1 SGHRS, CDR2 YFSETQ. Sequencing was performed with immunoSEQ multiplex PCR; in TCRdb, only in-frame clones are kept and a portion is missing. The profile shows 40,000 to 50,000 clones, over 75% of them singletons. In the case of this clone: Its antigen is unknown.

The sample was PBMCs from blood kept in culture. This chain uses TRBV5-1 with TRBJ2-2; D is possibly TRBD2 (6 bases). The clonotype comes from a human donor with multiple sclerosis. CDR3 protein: CASSPDGGSGELFF. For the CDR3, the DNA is TGCGCCAGCAGCCCCGACGGAGGGTCCGGGGAGCTGTTTTTT.